This TCR beta chain was sequenced for a study of blood T cells in healthy people across ages. Across the whole study: Template switching retrieved approximately one barcoded beta molecule for each two T cells. Study conclusions and caveats: It was not known whether donors were CMV positive (a possible confounder of expanded clonotype changes). Naive CD4+ cells and diversity were both higher in long-lived donors than in aged donors.

Germline CDR1 and CDR2: SGHRS and YFSETQ. Unmatched junction bases numbered 9, after V lost 3 bases and J lost 15 bases. This CDR3 has 12 amino acids. With a J-beta primer mix and a sample-barcoded 5' primer, a second PCR ran roughly 6 to 12 cycles. TCRdb independently ran MiXCR on the 5' RACE reads; one entry per CDR3 protein. The sample has roughly 800,000 distinct CDR3 sequences, 55% to 75% seen once. Each of the donors had roughly 9.7 milliliters of peripheral blood drawn into EDTA-treated Vacutainer tubes. Comment on this clonotype: No antigen is known for it.

The J gene is TRBJ2-1, the V gene TRBV5-1; 7 bases align to TRBD2. The origin of this receptor is a man aged 25 to 40 in good health. Sequencing was done on a sample of blood. The DNA of the CDR3 is TGCGCCAGCAGCTACGAGGGACCGGGAGGGTTCTTC. It specifies CASSYEGPGGFF.